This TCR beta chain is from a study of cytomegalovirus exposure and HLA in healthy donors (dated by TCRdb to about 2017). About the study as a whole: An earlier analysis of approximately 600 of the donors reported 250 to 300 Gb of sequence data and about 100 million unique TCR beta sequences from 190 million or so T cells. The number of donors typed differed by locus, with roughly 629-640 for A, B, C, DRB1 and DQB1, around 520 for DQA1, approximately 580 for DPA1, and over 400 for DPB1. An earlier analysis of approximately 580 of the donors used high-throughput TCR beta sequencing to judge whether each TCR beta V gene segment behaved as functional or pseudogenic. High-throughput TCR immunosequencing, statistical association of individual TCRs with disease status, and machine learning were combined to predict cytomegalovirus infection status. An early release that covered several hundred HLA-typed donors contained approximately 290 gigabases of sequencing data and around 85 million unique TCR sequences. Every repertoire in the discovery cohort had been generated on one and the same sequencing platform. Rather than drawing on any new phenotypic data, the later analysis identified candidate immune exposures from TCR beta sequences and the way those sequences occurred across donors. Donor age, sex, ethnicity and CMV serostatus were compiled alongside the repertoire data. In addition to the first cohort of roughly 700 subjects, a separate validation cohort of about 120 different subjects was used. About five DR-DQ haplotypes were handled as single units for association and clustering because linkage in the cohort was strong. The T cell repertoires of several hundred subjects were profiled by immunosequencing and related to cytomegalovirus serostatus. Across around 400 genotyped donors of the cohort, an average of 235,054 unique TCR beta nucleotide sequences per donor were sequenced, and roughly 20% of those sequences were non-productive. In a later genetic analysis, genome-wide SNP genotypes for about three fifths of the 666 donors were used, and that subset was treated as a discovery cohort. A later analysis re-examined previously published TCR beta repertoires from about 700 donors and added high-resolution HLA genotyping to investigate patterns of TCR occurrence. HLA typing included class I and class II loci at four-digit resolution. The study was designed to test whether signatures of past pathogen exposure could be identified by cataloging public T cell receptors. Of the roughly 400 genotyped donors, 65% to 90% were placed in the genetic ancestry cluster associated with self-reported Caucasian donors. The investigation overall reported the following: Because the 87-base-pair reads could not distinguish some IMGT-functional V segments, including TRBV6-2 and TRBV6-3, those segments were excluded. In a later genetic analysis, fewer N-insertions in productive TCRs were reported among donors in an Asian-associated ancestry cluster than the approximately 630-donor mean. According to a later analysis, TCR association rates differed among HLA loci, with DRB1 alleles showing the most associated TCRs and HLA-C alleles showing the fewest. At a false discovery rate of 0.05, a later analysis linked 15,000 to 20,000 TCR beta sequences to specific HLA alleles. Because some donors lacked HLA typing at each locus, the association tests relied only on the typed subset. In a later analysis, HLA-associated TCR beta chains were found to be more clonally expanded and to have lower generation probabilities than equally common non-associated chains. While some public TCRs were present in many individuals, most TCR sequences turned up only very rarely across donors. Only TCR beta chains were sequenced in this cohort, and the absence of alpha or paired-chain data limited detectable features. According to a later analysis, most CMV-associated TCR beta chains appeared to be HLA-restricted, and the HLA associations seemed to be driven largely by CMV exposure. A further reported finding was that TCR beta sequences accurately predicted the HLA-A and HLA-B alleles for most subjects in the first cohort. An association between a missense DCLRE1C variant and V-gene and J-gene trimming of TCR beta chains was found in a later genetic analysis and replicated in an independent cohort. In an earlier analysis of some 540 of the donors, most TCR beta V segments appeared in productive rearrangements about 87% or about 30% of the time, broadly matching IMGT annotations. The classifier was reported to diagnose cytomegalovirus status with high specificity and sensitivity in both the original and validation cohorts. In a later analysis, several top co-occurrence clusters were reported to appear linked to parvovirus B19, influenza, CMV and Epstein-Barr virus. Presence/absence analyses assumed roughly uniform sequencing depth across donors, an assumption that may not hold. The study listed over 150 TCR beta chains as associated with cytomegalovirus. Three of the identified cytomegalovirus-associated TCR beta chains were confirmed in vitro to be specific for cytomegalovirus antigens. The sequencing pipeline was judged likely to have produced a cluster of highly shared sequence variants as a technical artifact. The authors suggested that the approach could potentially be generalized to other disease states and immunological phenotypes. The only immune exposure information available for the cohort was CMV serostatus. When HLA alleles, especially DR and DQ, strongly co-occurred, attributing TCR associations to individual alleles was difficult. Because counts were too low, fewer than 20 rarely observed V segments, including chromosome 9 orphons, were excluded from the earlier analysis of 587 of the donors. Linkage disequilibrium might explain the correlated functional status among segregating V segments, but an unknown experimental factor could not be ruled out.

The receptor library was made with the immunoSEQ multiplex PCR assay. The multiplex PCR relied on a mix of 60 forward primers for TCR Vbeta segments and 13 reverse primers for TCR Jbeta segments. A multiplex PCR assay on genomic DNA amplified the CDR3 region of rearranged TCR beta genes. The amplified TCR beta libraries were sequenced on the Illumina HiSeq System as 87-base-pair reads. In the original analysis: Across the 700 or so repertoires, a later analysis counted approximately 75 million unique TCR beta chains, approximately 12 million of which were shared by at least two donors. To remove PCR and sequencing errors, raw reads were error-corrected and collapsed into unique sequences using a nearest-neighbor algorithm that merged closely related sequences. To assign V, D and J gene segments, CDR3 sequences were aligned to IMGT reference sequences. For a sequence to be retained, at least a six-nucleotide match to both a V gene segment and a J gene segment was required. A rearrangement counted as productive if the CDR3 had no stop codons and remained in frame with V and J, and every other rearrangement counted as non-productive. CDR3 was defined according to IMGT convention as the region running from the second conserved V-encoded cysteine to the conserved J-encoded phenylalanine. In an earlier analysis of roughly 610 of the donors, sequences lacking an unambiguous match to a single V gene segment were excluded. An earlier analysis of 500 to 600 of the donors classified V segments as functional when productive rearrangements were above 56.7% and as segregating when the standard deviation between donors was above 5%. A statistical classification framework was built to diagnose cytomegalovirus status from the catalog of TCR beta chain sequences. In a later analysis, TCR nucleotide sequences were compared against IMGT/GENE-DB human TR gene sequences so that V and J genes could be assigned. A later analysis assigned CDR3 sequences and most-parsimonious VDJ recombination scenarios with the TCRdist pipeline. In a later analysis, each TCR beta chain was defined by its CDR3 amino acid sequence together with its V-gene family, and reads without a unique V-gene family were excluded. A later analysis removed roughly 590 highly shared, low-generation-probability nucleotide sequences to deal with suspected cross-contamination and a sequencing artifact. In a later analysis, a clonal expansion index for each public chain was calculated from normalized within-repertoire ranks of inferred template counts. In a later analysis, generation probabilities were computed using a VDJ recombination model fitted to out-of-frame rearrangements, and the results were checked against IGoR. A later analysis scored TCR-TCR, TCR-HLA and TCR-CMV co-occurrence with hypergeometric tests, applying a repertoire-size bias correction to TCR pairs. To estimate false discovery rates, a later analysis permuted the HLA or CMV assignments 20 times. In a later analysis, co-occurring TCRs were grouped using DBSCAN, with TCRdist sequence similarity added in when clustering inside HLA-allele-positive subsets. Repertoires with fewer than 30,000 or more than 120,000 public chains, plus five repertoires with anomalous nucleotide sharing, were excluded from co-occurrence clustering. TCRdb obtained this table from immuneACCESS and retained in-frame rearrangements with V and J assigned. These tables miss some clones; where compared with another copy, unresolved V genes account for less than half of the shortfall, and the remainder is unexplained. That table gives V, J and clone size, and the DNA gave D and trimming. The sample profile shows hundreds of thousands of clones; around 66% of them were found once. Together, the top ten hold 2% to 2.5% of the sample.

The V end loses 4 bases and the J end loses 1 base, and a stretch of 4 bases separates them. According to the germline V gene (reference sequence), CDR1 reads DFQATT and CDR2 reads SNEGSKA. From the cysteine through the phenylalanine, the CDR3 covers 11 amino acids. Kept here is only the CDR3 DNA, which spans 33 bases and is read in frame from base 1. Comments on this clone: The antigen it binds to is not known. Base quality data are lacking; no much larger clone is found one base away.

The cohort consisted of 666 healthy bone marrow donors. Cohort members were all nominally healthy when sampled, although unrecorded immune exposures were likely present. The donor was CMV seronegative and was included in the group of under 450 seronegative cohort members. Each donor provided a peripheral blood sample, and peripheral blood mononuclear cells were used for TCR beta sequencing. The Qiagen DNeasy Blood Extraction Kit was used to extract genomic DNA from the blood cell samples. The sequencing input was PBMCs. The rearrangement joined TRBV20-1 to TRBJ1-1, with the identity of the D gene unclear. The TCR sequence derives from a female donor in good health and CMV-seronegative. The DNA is TGCAGTGCTAACAGGAACACTGAAGCTTTCTTT. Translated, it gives CSANRNTEAFF.